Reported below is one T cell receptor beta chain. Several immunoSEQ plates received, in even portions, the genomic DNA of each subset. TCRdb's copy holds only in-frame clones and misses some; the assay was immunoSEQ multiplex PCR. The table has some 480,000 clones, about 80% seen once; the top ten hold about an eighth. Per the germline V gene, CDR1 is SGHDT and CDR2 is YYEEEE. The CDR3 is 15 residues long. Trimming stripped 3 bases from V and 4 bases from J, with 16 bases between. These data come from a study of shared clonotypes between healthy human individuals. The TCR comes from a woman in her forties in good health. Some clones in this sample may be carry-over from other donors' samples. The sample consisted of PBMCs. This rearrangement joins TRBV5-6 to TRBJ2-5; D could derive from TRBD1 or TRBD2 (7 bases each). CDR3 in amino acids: CASSSSQGGIETQYF. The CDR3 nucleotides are TGTGCCAGCAGCTCGAGTCAGGGGGGGATAGAGACCCAGTACTTC.